This T cell receptor (beta chain) was sequenced during a study of early T cells in non-severe SARS-CoV-2 infection. General study results and limits: VDJdb matching favored anti-spike CD8 responses, missing private and CD4 specificities.

This CDR3 has 17 residues. Germline CDR1 reads SGHDN; CDR2 reads FVKESK. The V gene end was trimmed by 5 bases and the J gene end by 0 bases; junction bases not matched to a gene: 12. This clonotype came up many times. Its antigen is undetermined. Each single cDNA molecule received a unique molecular identifier. TCRdb ran MiXCR on the 5' RACE reads and lists one entry per CDR3 protein. The sample has fewer than 30,000 distinct CDR3 sequences, roughly 5% seen once. The chain employs TRBV14 and TRBJ1-1; 7 bases agree with TRBD1. The TCR sequence derives from an adult who was a healthcare worker with PCR-confirmed SARS-CoV-2 infection or an uninfected control (not recorded which). The sample taken for sequencing was whole blood. CDR3 residues: CASSSTGPFSVNTEAFF. The CDR3 DNA reads as TGTGCCAGCAGCTCGACAGGGCCATTTAGTGTGAACACTGAAGCTTTCTTT.